The T cell receptor beta chain described here comes from a study of blood T cell repertoires in COVID-19. The wider study: Italy, Spain and the United States were the sources of the convalescent and acute COVID-19 samples. T cells, B-cell-depleted T cells, or PBMCs supplied cDNA or gDNA.

Germline lookup yields CDR1 SGHAT and CDR2 FQDESV (reference sequence). This CDR3 has 16 amino acids. V dropped 5 bases and J dropped 4 bases, with 17 bases sitting between them. Original methodology: Amplification from reference gene primers served as the basis for estimated nucleated cell counts. TCRdb's copy holds only in-frame clones and misses some; the assay was immunoSEQ multiplex PCR. V and J calls and clone size follow that table, whereas D and trimming were derived from the DNA. The table lists just under 90,000 clones, less than 80% of them singletons. The origin of this receptor is a woman aged 80 or over with acute or convalescent COVID-19. The sample comprised peripheral blood. The J gene is TRBJ2-2, the V gene TRBV11-1, with D perhaps matching TRBD2 (6 bases). DNA of the CDR3: TGTGCCAGCAGCCGACCGGTGGGGGGAGGCACCGGGGAGCTGTTTTTT. It is translated as CASSRPVGGGTGELFF.